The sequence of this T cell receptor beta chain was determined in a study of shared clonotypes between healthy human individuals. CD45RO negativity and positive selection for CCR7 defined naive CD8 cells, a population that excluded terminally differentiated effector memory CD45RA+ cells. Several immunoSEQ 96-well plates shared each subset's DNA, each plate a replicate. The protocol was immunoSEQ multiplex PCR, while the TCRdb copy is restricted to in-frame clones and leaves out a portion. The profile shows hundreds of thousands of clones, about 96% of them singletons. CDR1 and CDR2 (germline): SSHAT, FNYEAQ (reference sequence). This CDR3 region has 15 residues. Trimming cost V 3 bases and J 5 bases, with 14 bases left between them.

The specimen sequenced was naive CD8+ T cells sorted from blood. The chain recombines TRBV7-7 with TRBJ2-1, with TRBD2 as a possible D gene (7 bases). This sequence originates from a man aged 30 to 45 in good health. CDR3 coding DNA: TGTGCCAGCAGCTTTGGGGGGGCGCCCCACAATGAGCAGTTCTTC. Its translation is CASSFGGAPHNEQFF.